One sample yielded the 3 T cell receptor beta chains listed below, sequenced in a study of blood T cell repertoires in COVID-19. Profiling relied on immunoSEQ multiplex PCR, and the TCRdb table lists in-frame clones only, not all of them. The profile shows roughly 420,000 clones, around nine tenths of them singletons. Sequencing input: PBMCs or T cells enriched from blood (not recorded which). The receptor set was obtained from a woman aged 25 to 39 with acute COVID-19.

The J gene is TRBJ1-1, the V gene TRBV7-2; 7 bases map to TRBD1. The CDR3 sequence is 14 residues long. Germline CDR1 reads SGHTA; CDR2 reads FQGNSA. V lost 6 bases to trimming and J lost 4 bases; unmatched junction nucleotides: 8. CDR3 bases: TGTGCCAGCAGTTTCAAGTCAGGGGGCACTGAAGCTTTCTTT. Amino acid sequence: CASSFKSGGTEAFF.

Concerning this clone itself: Other DNA sequences in this sample translate to the same CDR3. The CDR3 DNA reads TGTGCCAGCAGCTTACGGGGGGGAGACACTGAAGCTTTCTTT. It codes for CASSLRGGDTEAFF. This chain uses TRBV7-3 with TRBJ1-1; D possibly corresponds to TRBD1 (5 bases). The CDR3 sequence is 14 residues long. CDR1 SGHTA and CDR2 FQGTGA come from the germline V gene. The ends were cut back, 2 bases at V and 3 bases at J, with 10 bases in the middle.

The chain joins TRBV7-2 to TRBJ1-3; possibly TRBD1 for D (5 bases). Per germline, CDR1 SGHTA and CDR2 FQGNSA. CDR3 length equals 12 residues. Trimming removed 8 bases at V and 5 bases at J, with 10 bases between. The DNA of the CDR3 is TGTGCCAGCGGGGGGAAGCGAAACACCATATATTTT. Protein: CASGGKRNTIYF.